Below, 16 T cell receptor beta chains from the same sample are listed, as sequenced in a study of cytomegalovirus exposure and HLA in healthy donors. This PCR relied on a set of 60 Vbeta primers and 13 Jbeta primers. Repertoires were generated with immunoSEQ multiplex PCR, while TCRdb's copy carries only in-frame clones and drops some. The data show 150,000 to 200,000 clones, 80% to 90% seen once. Sequenced material: PBMCs. The receptor source for this set is a girl aged 2-10 years in good health and CMV-seropositive.

V is TRBV5-1 and J is TRBJ2-6, with TRBD1 matching over 7 bases. The germline V gene has CDR1 SGHRS and CDR2 YFSETQ. The CDR3 consists of 17 residues. The V gene end was trimmed by 4 bases and the J gene end by 0 bases; junction bases not matched to a gene: 7. The CDR3 DNA is TGCGCCAGCAGCCGGGGATACAGGGGCTCTGGGGCCAACGTCCTGACTTTC. This gives the protein CASSRGYRGSGANVLTF.

This chain's CDR3 is CAWSVRGSMYGNQPQHF. CDR3 nucleotide sequence: TGTGCCTGGAGTGTAAGGGGGTCAATGTATGGCAATCAGCCCCAGCATTTT. The chain uses TRBV30 and TRBJ1-5; possible D gene TRBD1, 6 bases. Germline V gene sequence: CDR1 GTSNPN, CDR2 SVGIG (reference sequence). The CDR3 length is 17 residues. Deletions cut 0 bases from V and 2 bases from J, with 17 bases between.

The genes are TRBV27 and TRBJ2-1; 13 bases match TRBD2. The CDR3 totals 17 residues. V lost 2 bases to trimming and J lost 6 bases; unmatched junction nucleotides: 7. CDR1 MNHEY and CDR2 SMNVEV come from the germline V gene (reference sequence). CDR3 sequence: CASSLPLLAGGLNEQFF. The CDR3 DNA reads TGTGCCAGCAGTTTACCCTTACTAGCGGGGGGGCTCAATGAGCAGTTCTTC.

The rearrangement joins TRBV5-1 to TRBJ2-7; 9 bases map to TRBD2. CDR3 length: 15 amino acids. J lost 0 bases, V lost 2 bases, and 3 bases had no gene match. The germline V gene encodes CDR1 SGHRS and CDR2 YFSETQ. The CDR3 sequence is CASSFLAGLSYEQYF. For the CDR3, the DNA is TGCGCCAGCAGCTTTCTAGCGGGGCTCTCCTACGAGCAGTACTTC.

To note about this clone: The same CDR3 also results from other DNA sequences found in this sample. J is TRBJ1-6 and V is TRBV19; D unresolved. V was trimmed by 2 bases and J by 7 bases, leaving 9 bases between them. Germline values: CDR1 LNHDA, CDR2 SQIVND (reference sequence). The CDR3 runs to 14 residues. In nucleotides, the CDR3 is TGTGCCAGTAGTATACCGGGGTTGAATTCACCCCTCCACTTT. It specifies CASSIPGLNSPLHF.

There are a few counts of this clone. The CDR3 bases are TGTGCCAGCAGTTACCCCAGCGGGAACCCAACCTACGAGCAGTACTTC. Encoded protein: CASSYPSGNPTYEQYF. The J gene is TRBJ2-7, the V gene TRBV6-6; 7 bases map to TRBD2. Looked up from germline, CDR1 is MNHNY and CDR2 is SVGAGI (reference sequence). This CDR3 is built from 16 residues. Trimming took 2 bases from V and 2 from J; bases not matched to a gene: 9.

The chain uses TRBV11-3 and TRBJ2-1; 7 nucleotides match TRBD2. The V gene end was trimmed by 2 bases and the J gene end by 3 bases; junction bases not matched to a gene: 7. The germline gives CDR1 SGHNT, CDR2 YENEEA. The CDR3 spans 16 residues. The CDR3 DNA sequence: TGTGCCAGCAGCTTAATACCCGGGACTAACTACAATGAGCAGTTCTTC. Protein sequence: CASSLIPGTNYNEQFF.

V and J are TRBV5-6 and TRBJ2-7; D is possibly TRBD2 (5 bases). The V gene's germline CDR1 is SGHDT and CDR2 YYEEEE. V lost 4 bases and J lost 1, with 12 bases in between. The CDR3 is 14 residues long. CDR3 sequence reads: CASSGQPGSYEQYF. In nucleotides, the CDR3 is TGTGCCAGCAGCGGCCAACCGGGGTCCTACGAGCAGTACTTC.

The table lists this clone with a few counts. The rearrangement links TRBV30 to TRBJ1-1; no clear D. The CDR3 extends over 12 amino acids. Per the germline V gene, CDR1 is GTSNPN and CDR2 is SVGIG (reference sequence). Trimming took 5 bases from V and 1 from J, leaving 8 bases between them. Here the CDR3 reads CAWANRNTEAFF. CDR3 coding DNA: TGTGCCTGGGCGAACAGGAACACTGAAGCTTTCTTT.

This clone was counted a few times. The J gene is TRBJ2-6, the V gene TRBV4-2; D may be TRBD2 (6 bases). V gave up 0 bases and J gave up 1 base, with 10 bases separating them. Looked up from germline, CDR1 is LGHNA and CDR2 is YNFKEQ. CDR3 length equals 17 residues. Here the CDR3 reads CASSQERAGSGANVLTF. DNA of the CDR3: TGTGCCAGCAGCCAAGAACGCGCGGGATCTGGGGCCAACGTCCTGACTTTC.

The V gene is TRBV30, the J gene TRBJ1-2, with D tentatively TRBD1 (5 bases). The CDR3 spans 13 residues. V lost 0 bases and J 8 bases, leaving 13 bases between the germline ends. Germline CDR1 GTSNPN, CDR2 SVGIG (reference sequence). Written as DNA, the CDR3 is TGTGCCTGGAGTGTAGGCAGGGTTAAGGGCTACACCTTC. Amino acids: CAWSVGRVKGYTF.

The V gene is TRBV12-5, the J gene TRBJ2-1; possibly TRBD1 for D (5 bases). Germline V gives CDR1 LGHNT, CDR2 FRNRAP. The CDR3 is 13 amino acids. The V and J ends lost 7 bases and 7 bases respectively, with 14 bases between them. CDR3 in amino acids: CASEAGLGNEQFF. The CDR3 bases are TGTGCTAGTGAAGCAGGGCTTGGGAATGAGCAGTTCTTC.

The chain recombines TRBV4-1 with TRBJ2-2, with D tentatively TRBD1 (6 bases). CDR1 is MGHRA and CDR2 is YSYEKL in the germline V gene. CDR3 length: 16 residues. V was trimmed by 0 bases and J by 5 bases, leaving 13 bases between them. CDR3 in amino acids: CASSQELQGVTGELFF. The CDR3 coding sequence is TGCGCCAGCAGCCAAGAGTTACAGGGTGTTACCGGGGAGCTGTTTTTT.

The chain is built from TRBV19 and TRBJ2-5; no clear D. The J call may be incorrect, as the DNA end agrees better with TRBJ2-7. The CDR3 length is 13 residues. Germline V gene sequence: CDR1 LNHDA, CDR2 SQIVND (reference sequence). In nucleotides, the CDR3 is TGTGCCAGTAGTTTCTCGGTTTCCTACGAGCAGTACTTC. Its translation is CASSFSVSYEQYF.

Comments on this clone: Different DNA sequences within this sample yield the same CDR3. J is TRBJ2-7 and V is TRBV19; 8 bases match TRBD1. Germline V CDR1 and CDR2: LNHDA, SQIVND (reference sequence). The CDR3 runs to 14 residues. Unmatched junction bases numbered 2, after V lost 2 bases and J lost 2 bases. The CDR3, as DNA: TGTGCCAGTAGTATAACAGGGGGGACCTACGAGCAGTACTTC. The encoded protein is CASSITGGTYEQYF.

This clone was observed a few times. The chain combines TRBV10-2 with TRBJ1-2; D call uncertain. The CDR3 contains 14 residues. V lost 8 bases and J 0 bases, leaving 13 bases between the germline ends. Germline lookup yields CDR1 WSHSY and CDR2 SAAADI. As DNA, the CDR3 is TGCGCCAGCCTTCCTAGACTAGCTAACTATGGCTACACCTTC. Its protein is CASLPRLANYGYTF.